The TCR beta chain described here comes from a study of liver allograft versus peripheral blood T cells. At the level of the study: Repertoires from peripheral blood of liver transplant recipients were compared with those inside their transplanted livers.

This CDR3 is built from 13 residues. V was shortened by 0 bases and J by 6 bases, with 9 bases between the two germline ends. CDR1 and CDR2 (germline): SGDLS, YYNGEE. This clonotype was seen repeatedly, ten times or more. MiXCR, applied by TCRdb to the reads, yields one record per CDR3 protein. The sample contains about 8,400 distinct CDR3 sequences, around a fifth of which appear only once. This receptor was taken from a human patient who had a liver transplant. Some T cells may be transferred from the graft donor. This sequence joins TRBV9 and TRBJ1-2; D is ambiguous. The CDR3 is CASSVGESHGYTF. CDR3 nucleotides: TGTGCCAGCAGCGTAGGGGAGTCCCATGGCTACACCTTC.